This T cell receptor beta chain was found in a study of blood T cell repertoires in COVID-19. Study at large: The cDNA or gDNA used as material had been derived from T cells, B-cell-depleted T cells, or PBMCs.

TCRdb keeps only in-frame clones here, not all; method: immunoSEQ multiplex PCR. The repertoire holds approximately 300,000 clones, with roughly 86% as singletons. A few counts support this clone. Germline CDR1 is SNHLY and CDR2 is FYNNEI. V was shortened by 4 bases and J by 5 bases, with 12 bases between the two germline ends. This CDR3 spans 15 amino acids. The TCR sequence derives from a woman between 45 and 60 years old with acute or convalescent COVID-19. Material: peripheral blood. V and J are TRBV2 and TRBJ1-6; D is unresolved. In DNA, the CDR3 is TGTGCCAGCAGTGTAAATAGTGCTAATAATTCACCCCTCCACTTT. Encoded protein: CASSVNSANNSPLHF.